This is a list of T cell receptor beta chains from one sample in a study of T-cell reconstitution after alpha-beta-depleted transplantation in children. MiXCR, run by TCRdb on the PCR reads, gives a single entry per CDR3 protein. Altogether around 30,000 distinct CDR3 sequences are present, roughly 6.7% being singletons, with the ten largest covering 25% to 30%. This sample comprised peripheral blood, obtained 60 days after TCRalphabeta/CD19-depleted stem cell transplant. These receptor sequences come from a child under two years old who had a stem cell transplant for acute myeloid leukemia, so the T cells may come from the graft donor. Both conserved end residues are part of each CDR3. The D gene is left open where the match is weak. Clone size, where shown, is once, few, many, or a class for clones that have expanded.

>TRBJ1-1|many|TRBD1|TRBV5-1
TGCGCCAGCAGGGAACCGGGACAGGGTGTTCCGGCTTTCTTT
CASREPGQGVPAFF
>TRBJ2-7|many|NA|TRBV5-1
TGCGCCAGCAGCCAACATATCGACGAGCAGTACTTC
CASSQHIDEQYF
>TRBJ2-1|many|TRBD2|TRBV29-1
TGCAGCGTTGCCTGGCGGGACTATGGGGAGCAGTTCTTC
CSVAWRDYGEQFF
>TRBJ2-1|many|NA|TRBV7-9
TGTGCCAGCAGCGACCGTCGCAATGAGCAGTTCTTC
CASSDRRNEQFF
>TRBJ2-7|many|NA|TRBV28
TGTGCCAGCAGTTTATGGTCCTACGAGCAGTACTTC
CASSLWSYEQYF
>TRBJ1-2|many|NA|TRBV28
TGTGCCAGCAGTTTAGGAGGATATGGCTACACCTTC
CASSLGGYGYTF
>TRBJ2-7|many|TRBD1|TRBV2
TGTGCCAGCAGTGCACCGGACAGGGGAACCTACGAGCAGTACTTC
CASSAPDRGTYEQYF
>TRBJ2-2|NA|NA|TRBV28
TGTGCCATCACTCAAAATCCGACAGCGAACACCGGGGAGCTGTTTTTT
CAITQNPTANTGELFF
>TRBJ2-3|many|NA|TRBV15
TGTGCCACCAGCAGAGGTATTCGGACTGGCAGCACAGATACGCAGTATTTT
CATSRGIRTGSTDTQYF
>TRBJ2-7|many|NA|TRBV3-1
TGTGCCAGCAGCCAAGATCACATTTACGAGCAGTACTTC
CASSQDHIYEQYF
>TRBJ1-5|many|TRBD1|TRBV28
TGTGCCAGCAGTTTTTCAGGGGGGAGCAATCAGCCCCAGCATTTT
CASSFSGGSNQPQHF
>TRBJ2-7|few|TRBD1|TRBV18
TGTGCCAGCTCCCCCGGGACAGGGATCTCCTACGAGCAGTACTTC
CASSPGTGISYEQYF
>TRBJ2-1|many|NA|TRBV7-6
TGTGCCAGCAGCGACCCCTCTAGCATTTGGATAGGGCAGTTCTTC
CASSDPSSIWIGQFF
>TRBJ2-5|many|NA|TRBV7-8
TGTGCCAGCAGCTCTTTCCCCGTACAAGAGACCCAGTACTTC
CASSSFPVQETQYF
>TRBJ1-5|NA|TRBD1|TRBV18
TGTGCCAGCTCACCTGGACAGGGGAGGGGTAATCAGCCCCAGCATTTT
CASSPGQGRGNQPQHF
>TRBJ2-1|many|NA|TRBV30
TGTGCCTGGAGTGTACCAGGGCTGTTCAACAATGAGCAGTTCTTC
CAWSVPGLFNNEQFF
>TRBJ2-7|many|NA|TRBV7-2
TGTGCCAGCAGCTTAATTCAGGCAGCGAACTACGAGCAGTACTTC
CASSLIQAANYEQYF
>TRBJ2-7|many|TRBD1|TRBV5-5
TGTGCCAGCAGCAACCCCGGGACAGGGATAGGCACCTACGAGCAGTACTTC
CASSNPGTGIGTYEQYF
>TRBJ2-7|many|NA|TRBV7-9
TGTGCCAGCAGCTTATCGCCAGGGTACAGCTACGAGCAGTACTTC
CASSLSPGYSYEQYF
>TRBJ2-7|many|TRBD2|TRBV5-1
TGCGCCAGCAGCTTCGGGGGGTACTACGAGCAGTACTTC
CASSFGGYYEQYF
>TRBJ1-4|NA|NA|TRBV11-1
TGTGCCAGCAGCCCCCGGTATAGGGAGTACGTCGCAACTAATGAAAAACTGTTTTTT
CASSPRYREYVATNEKLFF
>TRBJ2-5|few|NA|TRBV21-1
TGTGCCAGCAGCAAAGAACAGCTAGAAGAGACCCAGTACTTC
CASSKEQLEETQYF
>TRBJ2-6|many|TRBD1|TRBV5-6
TGTGCCAGCAGCCAGGGGACAGCCTCTGGGGCCAACGTCCTGACTTTC
CASSQGTASGANVLTF
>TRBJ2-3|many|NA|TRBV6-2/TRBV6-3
TGTGCCAGCAGTTACCCGATCACAGATACGCAGTATTTT
CASSYPITDTQYF
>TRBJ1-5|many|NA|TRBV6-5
TGTGCCAGCAGTCCCTCGGGGGCGGGCAATCAGCCCCAGCATTTT
CASSPSGAGNQPQHF
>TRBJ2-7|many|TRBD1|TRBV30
TGTGCCTGGAGTCCCGGGACAGGCTCCTACGAGCAGTACTTC
CAWSPGTGSYEQYF
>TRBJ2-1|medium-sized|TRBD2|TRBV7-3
TGTGCCAGCAGCTTAAGCAGGGTAGCGGGAGGGAAGGAGCAGTTCTTC
CASSLSRVAGGKEQFF
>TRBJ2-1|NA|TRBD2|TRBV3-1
TGTACCAGCAGTTTTCCTAGCGGGAGGGATCTCTCCTACAATGAGCAGTTCTTC
CTSSFPSGRDLSYNEQFF
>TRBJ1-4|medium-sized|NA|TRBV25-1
TGTGCCAGCAGTGAAGAGTGGAGGGAAAAACTGTTTTTT
CASSEEWREKLFF
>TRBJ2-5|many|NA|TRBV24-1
TGTGCCACCAGTGATTCCATCGGGGGTTGGATTAGCCGATCCCGAGAGACCCAGTACTTC
CATSDSIGGWISRSRETQYF
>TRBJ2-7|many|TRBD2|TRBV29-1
TGCAGCGTTGAAGCCGGGACTAGCGGGAGGGTGGAGCAGTACTTC
CSVEAGTSGRVEQYF
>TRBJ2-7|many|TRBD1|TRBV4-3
TGCGCCAGCAGCCAAGGACAGGGGGTCCCCTACGAGCAGTACTTC
CASSQGQGVPYEQYF
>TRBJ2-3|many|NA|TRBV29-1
TGCAGCGCGACTCGACAGGGCCGGGGGGTTGCAGATACGCAGTATTTT
CSATRQGRGVADTQYF
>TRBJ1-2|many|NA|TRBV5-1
TGCGCCAGCAGCCCGATGGGACACCCTAACTATGGCTACACCTTC
CASSPMGHPNYGYTF
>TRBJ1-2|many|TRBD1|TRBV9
TGTGCCAGCAGCGCTAGGGGGCGCGGCTATGGCTACACCTTC
CASSARGRGYGYTF
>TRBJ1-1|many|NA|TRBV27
TGTGCCAGCAGAAGCGCACCAATAAACACTGAAGCTTTCTTT
CASRSAPINTEAFF
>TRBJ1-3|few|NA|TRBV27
TGTGCCAGCAGTGGGGGGAGCGGACACTCTGGAAACACCATATATTTT
CASSGGSGHSGNTIYF
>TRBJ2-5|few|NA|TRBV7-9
TGTGCCACCCTCGGGGACCAAGAGACCCAGTACTTC
CATLGDQETQYF